This T cell receptor beta chain comes out of a study of blood T cell repertoires in COVID-19 (dated by TCRdb to 2018 to 2021). Background on the whole study: The collaborator samples originated in the United States, Italy and Spain and spanned the acute and convalescent phases of COVID-19. The prospective study material was composed of cDNA or gDNA derived from T cells, B-cell-depleted T cells, or PBMCs. The dataset comprised deeply sampled blood TCRbeta repertoires from subjects exposed to, actively infected with, or recovered from COVID-19. The repertoires were released in a freely available public database meant as a resource for research on the immune response to SARS-CoV-2. The samples were drawn from two sources: the first 160 participants of the ongoing ImmuneRACE study, and 950 to 1,500 subjects contributed by 6 global collaborators. Nearly every sample came with metadata listing a de-identified subject ID, COVID-19 status, age in years and sex. Where available, HLA class I and class II types were taken from metadata supplied by the sample provider and were not determined by assay-based typing. What the research found in general, with its limitations: Clinical and demographic metadata were provided uncurated, with the amount varying by source and participant.

Samples from volunteer blood donors who had recovered from COVID-19 were contributed by a second Seattle source. The collaborating institutions used their own protocols to collect whole blood in K2EDTA tubes. For TCRbeta analysis, collaborators shipped samples in one of three forms: frozen whole blood, isolated PBMCs, or DNA extracted from either of those sample types. TCRbeta CDR3 regions were amplified from genomic DNA using the immunoSEQ Assay, a bias-controlled multiplex PCR. The source study handled its data this way. The number of nucleated cells in each sample was estimated by amplification of reference gene primers within the assay. Sequence reads were collapsed and filtered to measure the absolute abundance of every unique TCRbeta CDR3 rearrangement. For each sample, productive Simpson clonality was calculated as the square root of Simpson's diversity index over productive rearrangements. This is the immuneACCESS table as TCRdb keeps it, with only in-frame sequences that have V and J called. A part of the clones is gone; compared with another copy, unresolved V genes explain less than half, and the rest is unexplained. That table supplies the V and J calls and clone size; D and trimming were determined from the DNA. This sample is represented by about 220,000 clones; around four fifths of them were singletons. Of the sample, roughly 5.3% falls within the top ten clones.

From the germline V gene, CDR1 is SGDLS and CDR2 is YYNGEE. Trimming takes 2 bases off V and 2 bases off J; junction bases not matched to a gene: 3. The CDR3 contains 14 residues, cysteine and phenylalanine counted. Only the CDR3 portion is preserved as DNA: 42 bases, with reading frame beginning at the first base. Concerning this clone: Its antigen has not been determined. No much larger clone exists at a distance of one base, and base qualities are not known.

This clonotype was obtained from a woman aged 60-75 years who had recovered from COVID-19. This sequence uses TRBV9 and TRBJ2-7, with 8 middle bases fitting TRBD2. Sequencing input: peripheral blood. The DNA sequence follows: TGTGCCAGCAGCGTTAGCGGGGTCGCCTACGAGCAGTACTTC. This gives the protein CASSVSGVAYEQYF. The reference TRBV9 and TRBJ2-7 proteins fill in what lies around the CDR3, so the full variable domain reads DSGVTQTPKHLITATGQRVTLRCSPRSGDLSVYWYQQSLDQGLQFLIQYYNGEERAKGNILERFSAQQFPDLHSELNLSSLELGDSALYFCASSVSGVAYEQYFGPGTRLTVT.